A selection of T cell receptor beta chains follows, all from one sample in a study of cytomegalovirus exposure and HLA in healthy donors. TCRdb's table, derived via immunoSEQ multiplex PCR, lists solely in-frame clones and lacks some. This table holds more than 150,000 clones, 75% to 85% found once. Sequencing input: PBMCs. These receptors were collected from a man younger than 35 in good health and CMV-seronegative. CDR3s leave out the opening cysteine and the closing phenylalanine or tryptophan.

>TRBV7-2|TRBJ2-7
ASSPLPYEQY
>TRBV7-9|TRBJ2-3
ASSLQLESDTQY
>TRBV4-3|TRBJ2-2
ASSQSSRGRTGELF
>TRBV5-5|TRBJ1-2
ASSVVFRDSGYGYT
>TRBV4-1|TRBJ2-1
ASSQGGFSYNEQF
>TRBV5-4|TRBJ2-5
ASSFIHTGFGMQETQY
>TRBV6-5|TRBJ2-2
ASTYDRVVGELF
>TRBV2|TRBJ2-6
ASSDNRRANVLT
>TRBV5-4|TRBJ2-7
ASSSHPRQGGDQTSYEQY
>TRBV7-9|TRBJ2-5
ASSPQGRKQETQY
>TRBV2|TRBJ2-1
ASSEEGFRGPSGGPMWNEQF
>TRBV25-1|TRBJ1-1
ASSLQGGGTEAF
>TRBV27|TRBJ2-3
ASKLEGRRGDTQY